This T cell receptor (beta chain) was found in a study of CD8 T cells in ankylosing spondylitis. This clonotype was seen many times. The CDR3 totals 16 residues. Between the trimmed V and J ends, which lost 0 bases and 1 base, there was a span of 13 bases. Looked up from germline, CDR1 is SGDLS and CDR2 is YYNGEE. Libraries for TCR beta were made by quantitative 5'-RACE with molecular barcodes. TCRdb independently ran MiXCR on the 5' RACE reads; one entry per CDR3 protein. Here the sample spans about 230,000 distinct CDR3 sequences, 7.5% to 9.5% being singletons. Sequencing was performed on blood, either unsorted or a sorted T cell fraction (not recorded which). This chain links TRBV9 with TRBJ2-5; D gene ambiguous. This receptor was taken from a female donor with ankylosing spondylitis or in good health (not recorded which). CDR3 protein: CASSVGLGILQETQYF. The CDR3 bases are TGTGCCAGCAGCGTAGGGCTTGGGATACTCCAAGAGACCCAGTACTTC.